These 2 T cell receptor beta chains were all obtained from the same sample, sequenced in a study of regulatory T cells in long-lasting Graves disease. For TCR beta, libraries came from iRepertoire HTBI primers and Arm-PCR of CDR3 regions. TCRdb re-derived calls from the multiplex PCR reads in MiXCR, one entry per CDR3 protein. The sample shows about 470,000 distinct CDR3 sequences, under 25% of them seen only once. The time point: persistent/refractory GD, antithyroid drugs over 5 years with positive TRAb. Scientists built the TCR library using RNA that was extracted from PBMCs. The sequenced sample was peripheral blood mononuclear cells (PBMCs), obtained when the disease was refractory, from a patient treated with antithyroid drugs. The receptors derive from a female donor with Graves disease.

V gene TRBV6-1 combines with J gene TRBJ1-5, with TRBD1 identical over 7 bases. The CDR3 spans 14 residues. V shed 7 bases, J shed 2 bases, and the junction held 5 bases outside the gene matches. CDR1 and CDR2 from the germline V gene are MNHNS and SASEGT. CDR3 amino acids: CASTTGNGNQPQHF. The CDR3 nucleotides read TGTGCCAGCACGACAGGGAATGGCAATCAGCCCCAGCATTTT.

The chain's CDR3 is CASSYTLSGELFF. The CDR3 region has the DNA TGTGCCAGCAGTTACACTTTATCCGGGGAGCTGTTTTTT. The chain links TRBV6-5 to TRBJ2-2, with no clear D. This CDR3 has 13 amino acids. The V gene lost 2 bases and the J gene lost 6 bases, with 7 bases spanning the gap. Germline V lookup: CDR1 MNHEY, CDR2 SVGAGI.